The rows below give T cell receptor beta chains drawn from one sample of a study of T-cell reconstitution after alpha-beta-depleted transplantation in children. TCRdb used MiXCR to reprocess the PCR reads, holding one entry per CDR3 protein. The table shows 600,000 to 700,000 distinct CDR3 sequences, with 16% occurring only once. Sample: PBMCs from the stem cell graft donor, taken from the stem cell graft. These TCRs come from a human donor who donated a stem cell graft to a child with acute myeloid leukemia. Each CDR3 is given with its conserved first and last residue. A D gene is named only where the DNA matches it firmly. Where a row states a size, it is once, few, many or the class of an expanded clone; other rows omit it.

d_gene	v_gene	j_gene	abundance	CDR3aa	CDR3nt
.	TRBV20-1	TRBJ1-1	.	CGAREGRLEAFF	TGCGGTGCTAGAGAGGGTCGACTTGAAGCTTTCTTT
TRBD2	TRBV12-3/TRBV12-4	TRBJ2-5	many	CASRPGLAGQETQYF	TGTGCCAGCAGACCGGGACTAGCGGGCCAAGAGACCCAGTACTTC
TRBD1	TRBV7-2	TRBJ1-1	many	CASSPRTGGGTEAFF	TGTGCCAGCAGCCCCCGGACAGGGGGCGGCACTGAAGCTTTCTTT
TRBD2	TRBV20-1	TRBJ2-3	many	CSADGLATDTQYF	TGCAGTGCTGACGGACTAGCGACAGATACGCAGTATTTT
TRBD2	TRBV20-1	TRBJ2-7	many	CSADPGVAGPSYEQYF	TGCAGTGCCGACCCCGGGGTAGCGGGTCCCTCCTACGAGCAGTACTTC
.	TRBV4-3	TRBJ2-7	many	CASSLLGIGAPGEQYF	TGCGCCAGCAGCCTACTCGGGATCGGAGCCCCCGGCGAGCAGTACTTC
.	TRBV4-3	TRBJ2-3	.	CASSQEGISTDTQYF	TGCGCCAGCAGCCAAGAAGGGATCTCCACAGATACGCAGTATTTT
.	TRBV5-6	TRBJ1-1	many	CASSLTTWDTLEDTEAFF	TGTGCCAGCAGCTTGACCACTTGGGACACTCTTGAGGACACTGAAGCTTTCTTT
.	TRBV15	TRBJ1-3	few	CATSAGANSGNTIYF	TGTGCCACCAGCGCAGGGGCGAACTCTGGAAACACCATATATTTT
TRBD2	TRBV5-1	TRBJ2-1	.	CASSLGAGGINEQFF	TGCGCCAGCAGCTTGGGAGCGGGGGGCATCAATGAGCAGTTCTTC
TRBD2	TRBV12-3/TRBV12-4	TRBJ2-1	many	CASRSSPILAGGHNEQFF	TGTGCCAGCAGGTCCTCCCCCATACTAGCGGGGGGCCACAATGAGCAGTTCTTC
.	TRBV6-6	TRBJ2-1	few	CASSYMTDEQFF	TGTGCCAGCAGTTATATGACAGACGAGCAGTTCTTC
.	TRBV4-1	TRBJ1-1	few	CASSQVWRYTEAFF	TGCGCCAGCAGCCAAGTGTGGCGTTACACTGAAGCTTTCTTT
.	TRBV10-3	TRBJ1-5	many	CAISPEGGSNQPQHF	TGTGCCATCAGTCCTGAGGGGGGAAGCAATCAGCCCCAGCATTTT
TRBD1	TRBV5-6	TRBJ2-5	.	CASNAGQGRKTQYF	TGTGCCAGCAACGCAGGACAGGGGCGAAAGACCCAGTACTTC
TRBD1	TRBV7-8	TRBJ2-5	.	CASSYRGREETQYF	TGTGCCAGCAGTTACAGGGGGCGCGAAGAGACCCAGTACTTC
TRBD2	TRBV7-2	TRBJ2-1	few	CASSYIAGGINEQFF	TGTGCCAGCAGCTACATAGCGGGGGGGATTAATGAGCAGTTCTTC
.	TRBV5-6	TRBJ1-6	few	CASSFREGGSPLHF	TGTGCCAGCAGCTTCAGGGAGGGCGGATCACCCCTCCACTTT
.	TRBV2	TRBJ2-3	.	CASSGDSTDTQYF	TGTGCCAGCAGTGGGGACAGCACAGATACGCAGTATTTT
.	TRBV20-1	TRBJ2-1	few	CSAGKSGLSYNEQFF	TGCAGTGCTGGTAAATCGGGACTTTCCTACAATGAGCAGTTCTTC
.	TRBV20-1	TRBJ1-4	many	CSARRPGSEKLFF	TGCAGTGCTAGGAGGCCGGGCTCTGAAAAACTGTTTTTT
.	TRBV7-4	TRBJ1-5	few	CASSLGQFGGYNQPQHF	TGTGCCAGCAGCTTAGGACAGTTCGGGGGTTACAATCAGCCCCAGCATTTT
.	TRBV4-3	TRBJ2-7	few	CASSQDLKGYEQYF	TGCGCCAGCAGCCAAGATCTTAAGGGCTACGAGCAGTACTTC
.	TRBV7-2	TRBJ2-2	.	CASSLGFGVGGELFF	TGTGCCAGCAGCTTAGGGTTCGGTGTGGGCGGGGAGCTGTTTTTT
.	TRBV20-1	TRBJ2-2	few	CSARDPFGHANTGELFF	TGCAGTGCTAGAGATCCTTTTGGACATGCGAACACCGGGGAGCTGTTTTTT
.	TRBV20-1	TRBJ1-1	many	CSAVRGGRLAEAFF	TGCAGTGCTGTGAGGGGAGGGAGGTTGGCTGAAGCTTTCTTT
.	TRBV20-1	TRBJ1-6	many	CSAGSQGNSYNSPLHF	TGCAGTGCTGGATCACAGGGAAACTCCTATAATTCACCCCTCCACTTT
TRBD1	TRBV4-3	TRBJ2-3	many	CASSQDPVKSTGARTDTQYF	TGCGCCAGCAGCCAAGATCCCGTAAAGTCGACAGGGGCACGCACAGATACGCAGTATTTT
.	TRBV6-2/TRBV6-3	TRBJ1-2	.	CASRAGLSYGYTF	TGTGCCAGCAGGGCAGGACTATCCTATGGCTACACCTTC
.	TRBV20-1	TRBJ2-5	many	CSASRSQETQYF	TGCAGTGCTAGCAGGAGTCAAGAGACCCAGTACTTC
TRBD2	TRBV7-2	TRBJ2-7	.	CASSGGGSEQYF	TGTGCCAGCAGCGGGGGGGGTTCCGAGCAGTACTTC
TRBD1	TRBV20-1	TRBJ1-2	.	CSALGPFIFGTGGSGYTF	TGCAGTGCTTTAGGGCCTTTTATCTTTGGGACAGGGGGCTCCGGCTACACCTTC
.	TRBV12-3/TRBV12-4	TRBJ1-1	.	CASSREGVSTEAFF	TGTGCCAGCAGTCGGGAGGGTGTAAGCACTGAAGCTTTCTTT
TRBD2	TRBV20-1	TRBJ2-3	many	CSAHRPGGGGDTQYF	TGCAGTGCTCATAGACCAGGCGGGGGTGGGGATACGCAGTATTTT
.	TRBV24-1	TRBJ1-2	many	CATSDDGYGYTF	TGTGCCACCAGTGATGACGGCTATGGCTACACCTTC
.	TRBV7-9	TRBJ1-1	.	CASSPSEGLWTEAFF	TGTGCCAGCAGCCCCTCGGAGGGTCTGTGGACTGAAGCTTTCTTT
.	TRBV29-1	TRBJ1-1	.	CSVRVGRDTEAFF	TGCAGCGTTCGAGTGGGCCGGGACACTGAAGCTTTCTTT
TRBD1	TRBV29-1	TRBJ2-3	few	CSVVGEGARIDTQYF	TGCAGCGTTGTAGGCGAGGGGGCAAGGATAGATACGCAGTATTTT
.	TRBV20-1	TRBJ1-1	.	CSARMDQGSTEAFF	TGCAGTGCTAGAATGGACCAGGGGAGTACTGAAGCTTTCTTT
.	TRBV27	TRBJ1-6	many	CASSLSGFNSPLHF	TGTGCCAGCAGTTTATCAGGGTTTAATTCACCCCTCCACTTT
.	TRBV29-1	TRBJ2-2	.	CSVSQGWGAGELFF	TGCAGCGTTTCACAGGGCTGGGGGGCCGGGGAGCTGTTTTTT
.	TRBV29-1	TRBJ1-1	few	CSVDSDQGSPFF	TGCAGCGTTGATTCGGATCAGGGCTCTCCTTTCTTT
.	TRBV20-1	TRBJ1-1	.	CSARASSLVNTEAFF	TGCAGTGCTAGAGCGTCTAGCTTGGTGAACACTGAAGCTTTCTTT
TRBD2	TRBV20-1	TRBJ2-5	.	CSASLPRGGLETQYF	TGCAGTGCTAGTCTACCGCGGGGGGGCTTGGAGACCCAGTACTTC
TRBD1	TRBV7-3	TRBJ1-2	few	CASSLTRDRGDNYGYTF	TGTGCCAGCAGCTTAACGAGAGACAGGGGAGACAACTATGGCTACACCTTC